A single sample gave rise to the 32 T cell receptor beta chains below, sequenced in a study of blood T cells in healthy people across ages. Then a second PCR, running roughly 7 to 11 cycles, was carried out with a sample-barcoded 5' primer and a J-beta primer mix. TCRdb called the 5' RACE reads again in MiXCR, with one record for every CDR3 protein. The data contain around 800,000 distinct CDR3 sequences, around 25% of them singletons. These sequences were also reported in another study, on T cells of mothers and their children.

The sample was blood. These receptors were collected from a boy younger than 18 in good health.

This rearrangement joins TRBV6-6 to TRBJ1-5; D gene unclear. Deletions cut 2 bases from V and 3 bases from J, with 14 bases between. CDR3 size: 16 residues. Per germline, CDR1 MNHNY and CDR2 SVGAGI (reference sequence). CDR3 sequence: CASSYRYPVDNQPQHF. The CDR3 bases are TGTGCCAGCAGTTACCGCTACCCGGTAGACAATCAGCCCCAGCATTTT.

The rearrangement uses TRBV5-1 and TRBJ2-1, with D possibly being TRBD1 or TRBD2 (5 bases each). There are 14 residues in the CDR3. Trimming shortened V by 4 bases and J by 6 bases, and 14 bases separated the two germline ends. The germline V gene has CDR1 SGHRS and CDR2 YFSETQ. The CDR3 DNA reads TGCGCCAGCAGCGTAGGGACCGCGGCCAATGAGCAGTTCTTC. This translates into CASSVGTAANEQFF.

This clonotype has a handful of counts. The chain has TRBV11-2 and TRBJ1-1; tentative D call: TRBD1 (5 bases). Trimming removed 5 bases at V and 5 bases at J, with 15 bases between. The CDR3 has 14 amino acids. CDR1 is SGHAT and CDR2 is FQNNGV in the germline V gene. The CDR3 is CASSRRGYQTEAFF. As DNA, the CDR3 is TGTGCCAGCAGCCGACGGGGGTATCAAACTGAAGCTTTCTTT. Filled out from reference TRBV11-2 and TRBJ1-1, the complete variable domain reads EAGVAQSPRYKIIEKRQSVAFWCNPISGHATLYWYQQILGQGPKLLIQFQNNGVVDDSQLPKDRFSAERLKGVDSTLKIQPAKLEDSAVYLCASSRRGYQTEAFFGQGTRLTVV.

This clonotype was counted between two and nine times. V gene TRBV4-1 combines with J gene TRBJ2-5; 11 bases map to TRBD2. TRBJ2-1 explains the end of the DNA better; the J call may be wrong. This CDR3 is 15 amino acids long. Germline values: CDR1 MGHRA, CDR2 YSYEKL. The CDR3 sequence is CASSSLSGGAAEQFF. In nucleotides, the CDR3 is TGCGCCAGCAGCTCCCTTAGCGGGGGGGCCGCTGAGCAGTTCTTC.

A few counts support this clonotype. The V gene is TRBV6-1, the J gene TRBJ2-1; 8 nucleotides line up with TRBD2. The CDR3 runs 16 residues. V dropped 6 bases and J dropped 6; count of bases not matched to a gene: 13. Germline assignment: CDR1 MNHNS and CDR2 SASEGT. The CDR3 sequence is CASRGRPGLVFNEQFF. For the CDR3, the DNA is TGTGCCAGCAGGGGCCGGCCGGGACTAGTCTTCAATGAGCAGTTCTTC.

V and J are TRBV7-2 and TRBJ2-4, with D maybe TRBD2 (5 bases). V gave up 1 base and J gave up 8 bases, with 18 bases separating them. The CDR3 contains 16 residues. From germline, CDR1 is SGHTA and CDR2 FQGNSA. The CDR3 sequence: CASSLGWLAFTDIQYF. In nucleotides, the CDR3 is TGTGCCAGCAGCTTAGGATGGCTAGCATTTACGGACATTCAGTACTTC.

This clonotype was seen a handful of times. J is TRBJ2-1 and V is TRBV6-6, with D perhaps TRBD1 or TRBD2 (6 bases each). Trimming left V 7 bases short and J 10 bases short, with 17 bases between. CDR1 and CDR2 (germline): MNHNY, SVGAGI (reference sequence). CDR3 length equals 13 residues. The CDR3 is CASTKLAQGEQFF. As DNA, the CDR3 is TGTGCCAGCACCAAACTAGCCCAGGGGGAGCAGTTCTTC.

The table lists this clonotype with a few counts. At one end, the junction sequence differs from germline, possibly due to a read error. V gene TRBV5-1 combines with J gene TRBJ1-1; D remains ambiguous. The CDR3 runs to 13 residues. CDR1 SGHRS and CDR2 YFSETQ come from the germline V gene. CDR3 protein: CASSLPENTEAFF. As DNA, the CDR3 is TGCGCCAGCAGCTTACCAGAGAACACTGAGGCTTTCTTT.

The V and J genes are TRBV11-1 and TRBJ2-5; D is unclear. The DNA matches TRBJ2-1 better at its end, which makes the J call doubtful. The CDR3 totals 14 residues. Germline V lookup: CDR1 SGHAT, CDR2 FQDESV (reference sequence). The chain's CDR3 is CASSLGPPTDEQFF. The CDR3 DNA reads TGTGCCAGCAGCTTAGGGCCCCCTACCGATGAGCAGTTCTTC.

The V call is TRBV25-1, the J call TRBJ2-1, with 7 bases that match TRBD2. Germline V gene data show CDR1 as MGHDK and CDR2 as SYGVNS. There are 12 residues in the CDR3. With 10 bases clipped from V and 9 bases from J, the junction kept 9 bases outside the gene matches. The CDR3 DNA reads as TGTGCCATCTCCCCGGGGGGAGGTGAGCAGTTCTTC. Its translation: CAISPGGGEQFF.

J is TRBJ2-5 and V is TRBV5-1; possible D gene TRBD2, 6 bases. The J call may be mistaken, given a closer DNA end match to TRBJ2-7. The CDR3 spans 11 residues. The germline gives CDR1 SGHRS, CDR2 YFSETQ. The CDR3 nucleotides are TGCGCCAGCACGACGGAGGGCGAGCAGTACTTC. Protein: CASTTEGEQYF.

The genes are TRBV12-3 or TRBV12-4 and TRBJ2-2, with TRBD1 as a possible D gene (5 bases). The CDR3 extends over 14 amino acids. V lost 7 bases and J 4 bases, leaving 13 bases between the germline ends. In nucleotides, the CDR3 is TGTGCCAGCACCCTAGACAGAGCCACCGGGGAGCTGTTTTTT. It yields the protein CASTLDRATGELFF.

This clonotype was seen many times. The V gene is TRBV7-3, the J gene TRBJ1-1; D gene uncertain. Germline V lookup: CDR1 SGHTA, CDR2 FQGTGA. The CDR3 sequence is 13 residues long. V shed 4 bases and J shed 1 base, with 7 bases lying between them. CDR3 protein: CASSSLQNTEAFF. In DNA, the CDR3 is TGTGCCAGCAGCTCTTTGCAGAACACTGAAGCTTTCTTT.

The gene calls are TRBV18 and TRBJ2-7; D perhaps matches TRBD1 (6 bases). Trimming left V 1 base short and J 3 bases short, with 10 bases between. The CDR3 extends over 14 amino acids. The germline V gene encodes CDR1 KGHSH and CDR2 LQKENI. The CDR3 region has the DNA TGTGCCAGCTCACCACGGGACACACTCTACGAGCAGTACTTC. It codes for CASSPRDTLYEQYF.

The chain has TRBV9 and TRBJ2-1, with D unclear. The CDR3 length is 15 residues. The germline gives CDR1 SGDLS, CDR2 YYNGEE. Between the trimmed V and J ends, which lost 4 bases and 0 bases, there was a span of 11 bases. The CDR3 region has the DNA TGTGCCAGCAGCCCCTATACCTTCTCCTACAATGAGCAGTTCTTC. The encoded protein is CASSPYTFSYNEQFF. The variable domain in full, completed from reference TRBV9 and TRBJ2-1, reads DSGVTQTPKHLITATGQRVTLRCSPRSGDLSVYWYQQSLDQGLQFLIQYYNGEERAKGNILERFSAQQFPDLHSELNLSSLELGDSALYFCASSPYTFSYNEQFFGPGTRLTVL.

This clonotype has only a few counts. The chain uses TRBV5-1 and TRBJ1-2; D remains unclear. Trimming left V 2 bases short and J 6 bases short, with 17 bases between. Germline V gives CDR1 SGHRS, CDR2 YFSETQ. This CDR3 contains 15 residues. CDR3 in DNA: TGCGCCAGCAGCTTTGACTCGGGAATGGGGAATGGCTACACCTTC. It yields the protein CASSFDSGMGNGYTF. The variable domain in full, completed from reference TRBV5-1 and TRBJ1-2, reads KAGVTQTPRYLIKTRGQQVTLSCSPISGHRSVSWYQQTPGQGLQFLFEYFSETQRNKGNFPGRFSGRQFSNSRSEMNVSTLELGDSALYLCASSFDSGMGNGYTFGSGTRLTVV.

The genes are TRBV4-1 and TRBJ1-1; D is ambiguous. CDR1 and CDR2 (germline): MGHRA, YSYEKL. Trimming removed 2 bases from V and 7 bases from J, with 11 bases in between. The CDR3 runs 13 residues. The CDR3 loop is CASSQLIMGEAFF. For the CDR3, the DNA is TGCGCCAGCAGCCAACTGATTATGGGTGAAGCTTTCTTT.

The CDR3 is CASSWTGVGEQYF. CDR3 DNA: TGTGCCAGCAGTTGGACAGGGGTAGGCGAGCAGTACTTC. The chain has TRBV12-3 or TRBV12-4 and TRBJ2-1, with 9 bases aligning to TRBD1. The J call is uncertain, as TRBJ2-7 better fits the DNA end. This CDR3 contains 13 residues.

This clonotype was seen a handful of times. The V gene is TRBV27, the J gene TRBJ2-5, with 9 bases that match TRBD2. The DNA end is more similar to TRBJ2-1, so the J call may be wrong. The CDR3 runs to 13 residues. Germline CDR1 reads MNHEY; CDR2 reads SMNVEV (reference sequence). The DNA of the CDR3 is TGTGCCAGCAATCGCGGGGGGGCGGGTGAGCAGTTCTTC. The encoded protein is CASNRGGAGEQFF.

The chain is built from TRBV5-1 and TRBJ2-5; D may be TRBD2 (6 bases). The DNA end favors TRBJ2-1, so the J call may be wrong. The CDR3 sequence is 12 residues long. In germline, CDR1 is SGHRS, CDR2 YFSETQ. In DNA form, the CDR3 reads TGCGCCAGCAGCGTCCCTAGCGATGAGCAGTTCTTC. It encodes CASSVPSDEQFF.

This clonotype was seen only a few times. V is TRBV12-3 or TRBV12-4 and J is TRBJ2-7, with TRBD2 matching 9 bases. Trimming removed 7 bases from V and 4 bases from J; junction bases left unmatched: 8. The CDR3 length is 14 residues. The DNA for the CDR3 is TGTGCCAGCACCTTAGCGGGGGCATTATACGAGCAGTACTTC. Translated, it gives CASTLAGALYEQYF.

V usage is TRBV2 and J usage is TRBJ2-4; D is ambiguous. The CDR3 runs 13 residues. The V and J ends lost 4 bases and 0 bases respectively, with 4 bases between them. CDR1 and CDR2 from the germline V gene are SNHLY and FYNNEI. The CDR3 DNA sequence: TGTGCCAGCAGTGTTGCAGCCAAAAACATTCAGTACTTC. Translated: CASSVAAKNIQYF.

The V and J genes are TRBV5-1 and TRBJ1-6, with 8 bases matching TRBD1. Germline loops: CDR1 SGHRS, CDR2 YFSETQ. This CDR3 spans 14 amino acids. V gave up 4 bases and J gave up 5 bases; unmatched junction bases: 2. The CDR3 sequence is CASSEQGDNSPLHF. The CDR3, as DNA: TGCGCCAGCAGCGAACAGGGGGATAATTCACCCCTCCACTTT.

V and J are TRBV5-1 and TRBJ1-4; 11 bases match TRBD1. CDR3 size: 14 residues. Unmatched junction bases numbered 2, after V lost 4 bases and J lost 6 bases. Germline CDR1 is SGHRS and CDR2 is YFSETQ. The CDR3: CASSEDRGHEKLFF. The CDR3 DNA reads as TGCGCCAGCAGCGAGGACAGGGGGCATGAAAAACTGTTTTTT.

This chain uses TRBV15 with TRBJ1-4; D is undetermined. CDR3 length equals 13 residues. CDR1 and CDR2 from the germline V gene are LNHNV and YYDKDF (reference sequence). V lost 3 bases, J lost 6 bases, and 8 bases lay in between. CDR3 sequence: CATSRPGYEKLFF. CDR3 DNA sequence: TGTGCCACCAGCAGGCCGGGATATGAAAAACTGTTTTTT.

There are a few counts of this clonotype. The chain uses TRBV24-1 and TRBJ2-3; D is undetermined. V gave up 7 bases and J gave up 4 bases, with 11 bases separating them. CDR3 length: 13 amino acids. Per the germline V gene, CDR1 is KGHDR and CDR2 is SFDVKD. Here the CDR3 reads CATSDQVPDTQYF. The CDR3, as DNA: TGTGCCACCAGCGATCAAGTCCCAGATACGCAGTATTTT.

This clonotype came up a few times. This chain joins TRBV18 and TRBJ1-1; D is uncertain. The CDR3 runs 13 residues. V dropped 3 bases and J dropped 4 bases, with 9 bases sitting between them. Germline V gene data show CDR1 as KGHSH and CDR2 as LQKENI. CDR3 protein: CASSPKGVTEAFF. CDR3 nucleotide sequence: TGTGCCAGCTCACCCAAGGGAGTCACTGAAGCTTTCTTT.

The genes are TRBV3-1 and TRBJ2-7; 11 bases line up with TRBD2. The J call may be incorrect, as the DNA end agrees better with TRBJ2-1. In germline, CDR1 is LGHDT, CDR2 YNNKEL (reference sequence). This CDR3 has 15 amino acids. The CDR3 is CASSKTSGAGDEQFF. The CDR3 nucleotides are TGTGCCAGCAGCAAGACTAGCGGGGCAGGGGATGAGCAGTTCTTC.

This clonotype has more than one count but fewer than ten. The V gene is TRBV9, the J gene TRBJ1-1, with D hard to call. Germline values: CDR1 SGDLS, CDR2 YYNGEE. V was trimmed by 3 bases and J by 1 base, leaving 10 bases between them. The CDR3 runs to 14 residues. The chain's CDR3 is CASSESLRNTEAFF. The CDR3 region has the DNA TGTGCCAGCAGCGAGTCACTGCGGAACACTGAAGCTTTCTTT.

In its sample, this clonotype was seen a few times. This sequence joins TRBV12-3 or TRBV12-4 and TRBJ1-1, with a possible D match to TRBD1 (5 bases). This CDR3 is 15 amino acids long. Trimming took 1 base from V and 5 from J, leaving 14 bases between them. The CDR3 reads CASSLGQGRETEAFF. DNA of the CDR3: TGTGCCAGCAGTTTAGGGCAAGGCAGGGAGACTGAAGCTTTCTTT.

The rearrangement joins TRBV14 to TRBJ2-7; 7 nucleotides line up with TRBD1. The V gene end was trimmed by 4 bases and the J gene end by 1 base; junction bases not matched to a gene: 4. This CDR3 has 14 residues. Germline V CDR1 and CDR2: SGHDN, FVKESK. In DNA form, the CDR3 reads TGTGCCAGCAGCCGGGACAGTTTTTCCTACGAGCAGTACTTC. Protein sequence: CASSRDSFSYEQYF.

The CDR3 region has the DNA TGTGCCAGCAGCTCGACAGTAAAAGGGACCCAGTACTTC. It codes for CASSSTVKGTQYF. The chain has TRBV7-3 and TRBJ2-5, with D possibly TRBD1 on 5 matching bases. Trimming pared 4 bases from V and 7 bases from J, leaving 13 bases between. Germline CDR1 reads SGHTA; CDR2 reads FQGTGA. This CDR3 is built from 13 residues.